These T cell receptor beta chains were read from a single sample in a study of blood T cell repertoires in COVID-19. Only in-frame clones appear in the TCRdb table, and some are missing; sequencing was by immunoSEQ multiplex PCR. The data contain hundreds of thousands of clones, roughly nine tenths of them seen just once; the ten biggest clones take up under 9.5%. Sequencing used PBMCs or T cells enriched from blood (not recorded which). These receptors originate from a woman aged 55-69 years who had recovered from COVID-19. CDR3s include the opening cysteine and the closing phenylalanine or tryptophan. The order of the fields is J gene, V gene, clone size, D gene, CDR3 protein, CDR3 DNA. The D gene is left open where the match is weak. Size is stated for part of the rows, as once, few or many counts, or as a class when the clone is expanded.

TRBJ2-3,TRBV6-1,many,NA,CASLSGDTQYF,TGTGCCAGCCTATCCGGAGATACGCAGTATTTT
TRBJ2-5,TRBV5-6,NA,NA,CASSFGIRGETQYF,TGTGCCAGCAGCTTCGGTATCAGGGGAGAGACCCAGTACTTC
TRBJ1-2,TRBV5-5,once,TRBD1,CASSSGQLNYGYTF,TGTGCCAGCAGTTCGGGACAGCTAAACTATGGCTACACCTTC
TRBJ1-3,TRBV27,NA,TRBD1,CASSSGQVSSGNTIYF,TGTGCCAGCAGTTCTGGACAGGTATCCTCTGGAAACACCATATATTTT
TRBJ2-2,TRBV24-1,once,TRBD1,CATSDLPRTGGTGELFF,TGTGCCACCAGTGATTTGCCTCGGACAGGGGGCACCGGGGAGCTGTTTTTT
TRBJ2-5,TRBV5-1,NA,NA,CASSFSNGETQYF,TGCGCCAGCAGCTTTTCAAACGGGGAGACCCAGTACTTC
TRBJ1-3,TRBV3-1/TRBV3-2,NA,TRBD1,CASSLGTVGNTIYF,TGTGCCAGCAGCCTCGGGACAGTCGGAAACACCATATATTTT
TRBJ2-3,TRBV13,NA,NA,CASSLVGAGDTQYF,TGTGCCAGCAGCTTAGTTGGGGCTGGAGATACGCAGTATTTT
TRBJ2-7,TRBV7-9,few,NA,CASSLAQGGDEQYF,TGTGCCAGCAGCTTAGCGCAGGGGGGCGACGAGCAGTACTTC
TRBJ1-1,TRBV5-1,NA,NA,CASSQIEQGYTEAFF,TGCGCCAGCAGCCAAATTGAACAGGGTTACACTGAAGCTTTCTTT
TRBJ1-2,TRBV29-1,NA,TRBD1,CSVGTGGSAYGYTF,TGCAGCGTCGGGACAGGGGGCTCCGCCTATGGCTACACCTTC
TRBJ1-6,TRBV4-1,NA,NA,CASSQVPGYHSPLHF,TGCGCCAGCAGCCAAGTACCCGGGTATCATTCACCCCTCCACTTT
TRBJ1-2,TRBV9,NA,TRBD1,CASSVAGGQGDYGYTF,TGTGCCAGCAGCGTAGCAGGGGGACAGGGAGACTATGGCTACACCTTC
TRBJ1-6,TRBV3-1/TRBV3-2,NA,NA,CASKIQGGHSPLHF,TGTGCCAGCAAGATCCAGGGAGGGCATTCACCCCTCCACTTT
TRBJ1-3,TRBV2,once,TRBD1,CASRLTGGSGNTIYF,TGTGCCAGCAGGCTGACAGGGGGCTCAGGAAACACCATATATTTT
TRBJ1-4,TRBV19,NA,TRBD1,CASSPGQGTNEKLFF,TGTGCCAGTAGTCCCGGACAGGGGACTAATGAAAAACTGTTTTTT
TRBJ1-1,TRBV18,NA,NA,CASSPRQGGNTEAFF,TGTGCCAGCTCCCCCCGGCAGGGTGGGAACACTGAAGCTTTCTTT
TRBJ2-7,TRBV20-1,NA,NA,CSASKDGTSTEQYF,TGCAGTGCTAGTAAGGACGGTACTAGCACCGAGCAGTACTTC
TRBJ1-1,TRBV5-4,NA,NA,CASSPGNMNTEAFF,TGTGCCAGCAGCCCAGGGAACATGAACACTGAAGCTTTCTTT
TRBJ1-3,TRBV9,once,NA,CASSVAGGGSGNTIYF,TGTGCCAGCAGCGTAGCCGGGGGAGGGTCAGGAAACACCATATATTTT
TRBJ1-6,TRBV6-5,once,NA,CASSYYLDSPLHF,TGTGCCAGCAGTTACTATCTCGATTCACCCCTCCACTTT
TRBJ2-3,TRBV5-1,NA,NA,CASSLGGTSTDTQYF,TGCGCCAGCAGCTTGGGGGGGACTAGCACAGATACGCAGTATTTT
TRBJ2-3,TRBV6-4,NA,NA,CASSPQGSTDTQYF,TGTGCCAGCAGTCCACAGGGAAGCACAGATACGCAGTATTTT
TRBJ2-7,TRBV28,NA,TRBD1,CASSLPGQGGEQYF,TGTGCCAGCAGTTTACCGGGACAGGGAGGCGAGCAGTACTTC
TRBJ2-1,TRBV25-1,NA,TRBD2,CASRTSGGFNEQFF,TGTGCCAGCAGAACTAGCGGGGGTTTTAATGAGCAGTTCTTC
TRBJ1-4,TRBV9,NA,TRBD1,CASSPGQGWDEKLFF,TGTGCCAGCAGCCCTGGACAGGGTTGGGATGAAAAACTGTTTTTT
TRBJ1-2,TRBV27,NA,NA,CASRLGGNYGYTF,TGTGCCAGCAGATTGGGGGGTAACTATGGCTACACCTTC
TRBJ1-5,TRBV7-8,once,NA,CASSLLSGSNQPQHF,TGTGCCAGCAGCTTGCTTTCCGGTAGCAATCAGCCCCAGCATTTT
TRBJ2-2,TRBV5-1,NA,NA,CASSFTGNTGELFF,TGCGCCAGCAGCTTTACAGGGAACACCGGGGAGCTGTTTTTT
TRBJ2-5,TRBV28,once,NA,CASRIGQQETQYF,TGTGCCAGCAGGATAGGACAGCAAGAGACCCAGTACTTC
TRBJ2-7,TRBV7-9,NA,NA,CASSFGESEQYF,TGTGCCAGCAGCTTCGGTGAAAGCGAGCAGTACTTC
TRBJ1-3,TRBV7-9,NA,TRBD1,CASSPPPGQFSGNTIYF,TGTGCCAGCAGCCCCCCCCCGGGACAGTTCTCTGGAAACACCATATATTTT
TRBJ1-6,TRBV2,NA,NA,CASGQGNSPLHF,TGTGCCAGCGGGCAGGGTAATTCACCCCTCCACTTT
TRBJ1-4,TRBV21-1,NA,NA,CASIRGLTNEKLFF,TGTGCCAGCATCAGGGGGTTAACTAATGAAAAACTGTTTTTT
TRBJ2-5,TRBV2,NA,NA,CASRAGSLGEQYF,TGTGCCAGCAGGGCGGGATCCTTGGGAGAGCAGTACTTC
TRBJ2-4,TRBV19,NA,TRBD1,CASSPGQGGRQYF,TGTGCCAGTAGTCCCGGACAGGGAGGACGTCAGTACTTC
TRBJ1-5,TRBV3-1/TRBV3-2,once,TRBD1,CASSQGRGQGQPQHF,TGTGCCAGCAGCCAGGGCAGGGGGCAGGGTCAGCCCCAGCATTTT
TRBJ2-2,TRBV25-1,NA,NA,CASSVRDFTGELFF,TGTGCCAGCAGTGTCCGGGACTTTACCGGGGAGCTGTTTTTT
TRBJ2-1,TRBV6-5,NA,NA,CASSYRTTLDVIEQFF,TGTGCCAGCAGTTACCGGACTACCTTAGATGTGATTGAGCAGTTCTTC
TRBJ2-3,TRBV10-3,NA,TRBD2,CAISDAWSGGVVDTQYF,TGTGCCATCAGTGATGCATGGAGCGGGGGGGTTGTAGATACGCAGTATTTT
TRBJ1-5,TRBV2,NA,TRBD1,CASSAGQVNNQPQHF,TGTGCCAGCAGTGCGGGACAGGTGAACAATCAGCCCCAGCATTTT
TRBJ1-5,TRBV3-1/TRBV3-2,few,NA,CASSQDRDQPQHF,TGTGCCAGCAGCCAAGATAGAGATCAGCCCCAGCATTTT
TRBJ2-1,TRBV19,NA,NA,CASSPRGWVASNEQFF,TGTGCCAGTAGTCCGCGGGGTTGGGTAGCGTCCAATGAGCAGTTCTTC
TRBJ1-1,TRBV3-1/TRBV3-2,NA,NA,CASSPRWEGRNTEAFF,TGTGCCAGCAGCCCCCGTTGGGAGGGTCGGAACACTGAAGCTTTCTTT